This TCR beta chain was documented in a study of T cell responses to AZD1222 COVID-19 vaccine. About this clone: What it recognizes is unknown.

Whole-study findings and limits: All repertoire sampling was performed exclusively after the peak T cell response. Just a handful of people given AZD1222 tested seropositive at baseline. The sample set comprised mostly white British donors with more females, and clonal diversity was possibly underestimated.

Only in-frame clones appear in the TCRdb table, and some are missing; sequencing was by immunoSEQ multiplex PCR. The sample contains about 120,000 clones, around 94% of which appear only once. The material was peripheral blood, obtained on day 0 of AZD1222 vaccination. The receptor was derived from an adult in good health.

The CDR3 sequence: CAWSVQTGAFGNQPQHF. CDR3 nucleotide sequence: TGTGCCTGGAGTGTACAGACAGGGGCGTTTGGCAATCAGCCCCAGCATTTT. The chain combines TRBV30 with TRBJ1-5, with 8 bases matching TRBD1. This CDR3 is 17 amino acids long. V lost 0 bases and J lost 2; bases outside the gene matches: 9. Germline CDR1 is GTSNPN and CDR2 is SVGIG (reference sequence).